The entry below describes one T cell receptor (beta chain). The sample belongs to a study of brain T cells in children with intractable seizures. Time point described: blood from clinic visit 5 months post-surgery; TSC patient then seizure free. Surgery cases with the highest brain T cell transcript signatures were chosen for sequencing. TCRdb keeps only in-frame clones here, not all; method: immunoSEQ multiplex PCR. The profile covers about 350,000 clones, with approximately 93% appearing a single time and 5.7% taken by the ten largest. V lost 3 bases and J 8 bases, leaving 14 bases between the germline ends. This CDR3 region has 15 residues. The germline V gene encodes CDR1 SGHAT and CDR2 FQNNGV.

The sample was peripheral blood, taken more than 4 months after surgery. The sequence derives from a boy in the first two years of life with tuberous sclerosis and intractable seizures. J is TRBJ1-6 and V is TRBV11-2, with D possibly being TRBD1 (6 bases). The CDR3 region has the DNA TGTGCCAGCAGCTTTTCTGGGGGCGAGCATTCACCCCTCCACTTT. It specifies CASSFSGGEHSPLHF.